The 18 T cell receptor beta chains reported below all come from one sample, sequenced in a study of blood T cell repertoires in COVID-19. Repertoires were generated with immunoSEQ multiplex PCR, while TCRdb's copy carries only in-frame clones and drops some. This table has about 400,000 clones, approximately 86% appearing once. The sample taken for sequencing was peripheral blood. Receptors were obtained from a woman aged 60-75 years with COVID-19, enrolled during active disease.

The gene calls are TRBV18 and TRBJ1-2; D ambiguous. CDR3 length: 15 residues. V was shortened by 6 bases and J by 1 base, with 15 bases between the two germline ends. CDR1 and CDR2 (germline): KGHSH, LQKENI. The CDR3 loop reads CASSTTRALNYGYTF. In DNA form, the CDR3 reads TGTGCCAGCTCGACGACGAGGGCCCTTAACTATGGCTACACCTTC.

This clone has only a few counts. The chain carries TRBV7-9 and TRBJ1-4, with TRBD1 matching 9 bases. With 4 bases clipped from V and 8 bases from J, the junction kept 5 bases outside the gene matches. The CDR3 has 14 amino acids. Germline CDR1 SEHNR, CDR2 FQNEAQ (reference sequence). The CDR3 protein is CASSSQGAGEKLFF. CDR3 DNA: TGTGCCAGCAGCTCACAGGGGGCGGGAGAAAAACTGTTTTTT.

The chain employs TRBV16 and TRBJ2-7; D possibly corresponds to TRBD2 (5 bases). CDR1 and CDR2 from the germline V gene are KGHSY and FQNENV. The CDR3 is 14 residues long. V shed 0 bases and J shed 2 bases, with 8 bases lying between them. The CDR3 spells CASSQSTTPYEQYF. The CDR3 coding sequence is TGTGCCAGCAGCCAATCGACTACGCCCTACGAGCAGTACTTC.

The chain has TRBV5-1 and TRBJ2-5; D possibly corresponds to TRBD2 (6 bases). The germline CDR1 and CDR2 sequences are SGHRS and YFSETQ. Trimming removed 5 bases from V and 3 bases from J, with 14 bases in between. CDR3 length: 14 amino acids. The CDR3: CASRLGLGKETQYF. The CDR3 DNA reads TGCGCCAGCAGACTGGGACTCGGAAAAGAGACCCAGTACTTC.

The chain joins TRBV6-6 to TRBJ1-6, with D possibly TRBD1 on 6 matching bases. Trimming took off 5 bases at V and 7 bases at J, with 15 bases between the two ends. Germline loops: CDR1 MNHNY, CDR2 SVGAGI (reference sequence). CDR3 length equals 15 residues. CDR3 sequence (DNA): TGTGCCAGCAGTCAACAGGGAATGGGCAATTCACCCCTCCACTTT. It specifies CASSQQGMGNSPLHF.

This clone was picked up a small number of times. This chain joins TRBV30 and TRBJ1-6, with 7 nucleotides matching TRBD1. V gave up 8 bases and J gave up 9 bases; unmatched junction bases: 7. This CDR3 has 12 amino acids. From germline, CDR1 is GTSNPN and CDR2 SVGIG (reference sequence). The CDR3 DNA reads TGTGCCCTAGGGGGCTGGGGTTCACCCCTCCACTTT. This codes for CALGGWGSPLHF.

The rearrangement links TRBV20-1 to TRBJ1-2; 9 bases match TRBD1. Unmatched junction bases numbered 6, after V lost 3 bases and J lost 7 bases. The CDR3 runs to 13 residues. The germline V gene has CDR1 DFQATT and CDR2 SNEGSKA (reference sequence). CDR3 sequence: CSASNRGHVGYTF. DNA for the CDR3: TGCAGTGCTAGTAACAGGGGGCATGTTGGCTACACCTTC.

The CDR3 loop reads CASSYLSGSQWTQYF. CDR3 nucleotides: TGTGCCAGCAGTTACCTTAGCGGGTCCCAGTGGACCCAGTACTTC. The rearrangement joins TRBV6-5 to TRBJ2-5, with 7 bases aligning to TRBD2. Germline V gene data show CDR1 as MNHEY and CDR2 as SVGAGI. The ends lost 2 bases at V and 7 bases at J; junction bases unmatched: 10. This CDR3 contains 15 residues.

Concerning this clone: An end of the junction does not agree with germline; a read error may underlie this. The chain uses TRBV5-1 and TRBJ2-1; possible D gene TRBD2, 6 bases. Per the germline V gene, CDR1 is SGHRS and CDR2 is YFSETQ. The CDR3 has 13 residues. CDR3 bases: TGCGCCAGCAGCTTGGCCGTCGGCCGGGAGCTGTTCTTC. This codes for CASSLAVGRELFF.

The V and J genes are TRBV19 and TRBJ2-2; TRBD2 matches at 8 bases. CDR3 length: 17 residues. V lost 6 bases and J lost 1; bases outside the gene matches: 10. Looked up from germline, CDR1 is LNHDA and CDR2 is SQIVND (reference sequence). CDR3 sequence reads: CASSKHRGGRNTGELFF. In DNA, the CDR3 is TGTGCCAGTAGCAAACACCGCGGGGGGCGGAACACCGGGGAGCTGTTTTTT.

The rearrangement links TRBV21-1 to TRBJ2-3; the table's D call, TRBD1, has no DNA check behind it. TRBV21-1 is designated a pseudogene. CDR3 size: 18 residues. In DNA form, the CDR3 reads TGTGCCAGCAGCAAAGATCATCGGACAGGGGGTTTTCCAGATACGCAGTATTTT. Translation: CASSKDHRTGGFPDTQYF.

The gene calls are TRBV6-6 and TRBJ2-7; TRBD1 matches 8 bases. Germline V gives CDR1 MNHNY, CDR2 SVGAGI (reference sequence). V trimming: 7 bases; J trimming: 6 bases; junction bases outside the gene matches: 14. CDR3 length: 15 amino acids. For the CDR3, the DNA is TGTGCCAGCACAATTTCAGGGGGCGGGTTACGCGAGCAGTACTTC. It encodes CASTISGGGLREQYF.

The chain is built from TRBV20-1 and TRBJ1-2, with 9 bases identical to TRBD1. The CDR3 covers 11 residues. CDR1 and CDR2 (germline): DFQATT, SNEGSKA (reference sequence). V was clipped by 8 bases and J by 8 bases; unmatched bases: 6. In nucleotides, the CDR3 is TGCAGTACAGACAGGGGGGAGGGCTACACCTTC. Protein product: CSTDRGEGYTF.

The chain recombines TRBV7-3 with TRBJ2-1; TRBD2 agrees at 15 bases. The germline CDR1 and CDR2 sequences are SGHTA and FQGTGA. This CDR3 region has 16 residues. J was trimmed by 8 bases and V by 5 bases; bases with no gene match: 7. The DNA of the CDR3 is TGTGCCAGCAGCCGACGGACTAGCGGGGGGGCGGATGAGCAGTTCTTC. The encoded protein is CASSRRTSGGADEQFF.

CDR3 nucleotides: TGTGCCACCCTCCCCAGGACTAGCAACTACGAGCAGTACTTC. Residues: CATLPRTSNYEQYF. The V call is TRBV2, the J call TRBJ2-7, with 8 nucleotides matching TRBD2. Germline V gene sequence: CDR1 SNHLY, CDR2 FYNNEI. CDR3 length: 14 amino acids. The V gene end was trimmed by 10 bases and the J gene end by 3 bases; junction bases not matched to a gene: 11.

CDR3 residues: CASSLGGTGRVNEQFF. In DNA form, the CDR3 reads TGTGCCAGCAGCTTAGGTGGGACAGGGAGGGTCAATGAGCAGTTCTTC. V gene TRBV11-3 combines with J gene TRBJ2-1; 9 bases align to TRBD1. The CDR3 is 16 residues long. Germline CDR1 reads SGHNT; CDR2 reads YENEEA. The J segment lost 6 bases and the V segment lost 1 base, leaving 7 bases of the junction unmatched.

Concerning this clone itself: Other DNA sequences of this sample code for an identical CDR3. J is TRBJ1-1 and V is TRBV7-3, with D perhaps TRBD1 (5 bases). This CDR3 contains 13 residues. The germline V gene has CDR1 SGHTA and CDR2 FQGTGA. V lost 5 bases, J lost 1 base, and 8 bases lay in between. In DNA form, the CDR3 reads TGTGCCAGCAGCCAAACAGGGAACACTGAAGCTTTCTTT. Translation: CASSQTGNTEAFF.

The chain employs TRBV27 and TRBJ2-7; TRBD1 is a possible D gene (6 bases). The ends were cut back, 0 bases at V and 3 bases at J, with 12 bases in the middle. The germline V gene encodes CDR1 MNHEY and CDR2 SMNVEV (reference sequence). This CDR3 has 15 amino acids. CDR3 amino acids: CASSLSFGDNYEQYF. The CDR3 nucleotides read TGTGCCAGCAGTTTATCTTTCGGGGACAACTACGAGCAGTACTTC.